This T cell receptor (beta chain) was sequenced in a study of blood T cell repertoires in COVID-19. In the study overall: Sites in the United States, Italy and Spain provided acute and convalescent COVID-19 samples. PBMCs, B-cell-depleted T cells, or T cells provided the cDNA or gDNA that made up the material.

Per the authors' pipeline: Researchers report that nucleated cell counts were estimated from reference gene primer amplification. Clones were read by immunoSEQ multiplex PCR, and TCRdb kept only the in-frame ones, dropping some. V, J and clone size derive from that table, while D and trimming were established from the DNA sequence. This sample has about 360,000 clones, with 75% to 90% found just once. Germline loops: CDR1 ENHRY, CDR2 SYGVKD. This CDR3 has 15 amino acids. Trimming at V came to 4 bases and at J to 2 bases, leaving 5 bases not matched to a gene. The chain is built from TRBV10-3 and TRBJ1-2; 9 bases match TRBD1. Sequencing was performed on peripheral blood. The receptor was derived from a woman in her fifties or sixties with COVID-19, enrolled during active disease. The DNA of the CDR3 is TGTGCCATCAGTGGCCCCGGACAGGGGAACTATGGCTACACCTTC. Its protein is CAISGPGQGNYGYTF.